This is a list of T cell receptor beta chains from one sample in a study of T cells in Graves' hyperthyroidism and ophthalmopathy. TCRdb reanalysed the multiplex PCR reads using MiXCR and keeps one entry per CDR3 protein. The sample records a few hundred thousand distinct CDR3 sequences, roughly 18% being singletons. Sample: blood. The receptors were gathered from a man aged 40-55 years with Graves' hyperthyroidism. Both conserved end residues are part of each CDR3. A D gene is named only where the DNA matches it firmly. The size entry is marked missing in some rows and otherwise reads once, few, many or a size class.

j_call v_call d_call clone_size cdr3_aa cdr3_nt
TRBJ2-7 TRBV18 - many CASSPRDTAYEQYF TGTGCCAGCTCCCCCCGGGACACCGCCTACGAGCAGTACTTC
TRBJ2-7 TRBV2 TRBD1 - CASSGTGEDEQYF TGTGCCAGCAGTGGGACAGGGGAAGACGAGCAGTACTTC
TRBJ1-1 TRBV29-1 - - CSVGDPTEAFF TGCAGCGTTGGGGACCCCACTGAAGCTTTCTTT
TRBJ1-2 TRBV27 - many CASRANWDRVNYGYTF TGTGCCAGCAGGGCCAACTGGGACCGGGTTAACTATGGCTACACCTTC
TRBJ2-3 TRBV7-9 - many CASSHTDTQYF TGTGCCAGCAGCCATACAGATACGCAGTATTTT
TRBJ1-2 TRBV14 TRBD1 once CASSQDLRDRGLGYTF TGTGCCAGCAGCCAAGATCTCCGGGACAGGGGCCTGGGCTACACCTTC
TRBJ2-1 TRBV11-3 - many CASSLRQDYNEQFF TGTGCCAGCAGCTTAAGGCAGGACTACAATGAGCAGTTCTTC
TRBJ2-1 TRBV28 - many CASSFSGGGLSYNEQFF TGTGCCAGCAGTTTTAGTGGGGGGGGCTTGTCCTACAATGAGCAGTTCTTC
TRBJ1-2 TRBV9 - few CASSAQGYYGYTF TGTGCCAGCAGCGCACAGGGTTACTATGGCTACACCTTC
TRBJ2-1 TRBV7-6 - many CASSPSLNEQFF TGTGCCAGCAGCCCTAGCCTCAATGAGCAGTTCTTC
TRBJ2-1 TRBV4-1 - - CASSQVSNEQFF TGCGCCAGCAGCCAAGTCTCAAATGAGCAGTTCTTC
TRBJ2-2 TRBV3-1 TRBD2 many CASSQDRSGGSSNTGELFF TGTGCCAGCAGCCAAGATCGTAGCGGGGGGTCCTCGAACACCGGGGAGCTGTTTTTT
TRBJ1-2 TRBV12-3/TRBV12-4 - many CASSFASEYGYTF TGTGCCAGCAGTTTTGCCTCAGAATATGGCTACACCTTC
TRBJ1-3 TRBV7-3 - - CASSLSVGDTIYF TGTGCCAGCAGCTTAAGCGTAGGGGACACCATATATTTT
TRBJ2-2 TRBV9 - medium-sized CASSVDSGELFF TGTGCCAGCAGCGTAGACAGCGGGGAGCTGTTTTTT
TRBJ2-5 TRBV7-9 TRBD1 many CASSLTGQGQETQYF TGTGCCAGCAGCTTAACGGGACAGGGTCAAGAGACCCAGTACTTC
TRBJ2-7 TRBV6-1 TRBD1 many CASSYGQGASYEQYF TGTGCCAGCAGTTACGGGCAGGGGGCCTCCTACGAGCAGTACTTC
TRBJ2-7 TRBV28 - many CASSLTLALREQYF TGTGCCAGCAGTTTAACACTAGCCCTGCGGGAGCAGTACTTC
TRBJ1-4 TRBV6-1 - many CASSQPGGTEKLFF TGTGCCAGCAGCCAACCGGGAGGAACCGAAAAACTGTTTTTT
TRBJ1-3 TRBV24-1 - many CASDAGDTIYF TGTGCCTCGGACGCGGGGGACACCATATATTTT
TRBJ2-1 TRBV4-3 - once CASSQDLEDNEQFF TGCGCCAGCAGCCAAGACTTAGAAGACAATGAGCAGTTCTTC
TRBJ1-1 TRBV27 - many CASSLFGDEAFF TGTGCCAGCAGTTTATTTGGGGACGAAGCTTTCTTT
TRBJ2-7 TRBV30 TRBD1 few CAWRGTAAGEQYF TGTGCCTGGAGAGGGACAGCGGCTGGGGAGCAGTACTTC
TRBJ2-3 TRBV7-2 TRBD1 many CASSQRGTGGVGAQYF TGTGCCAGCAGCCAGCGCGGGACAGGGGGCGTTGGGGCGCAGTATTTT
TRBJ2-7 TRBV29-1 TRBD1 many CSVGDRGINEQYF TGCAGCGTAGGGGACAGGGGTATCAACGAGCAGTACTTC
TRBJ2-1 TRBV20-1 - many CSARIADNEQFF TGCAGTGCTAGGATCGCGGATAACGAGCAGTTCTTC
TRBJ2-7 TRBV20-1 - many CSADGQRGGEQYF TGCAGTGCTGATGGACAGAGAGGGGGCGAGCAGTACTTC
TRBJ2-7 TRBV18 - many CASSPRQGEQYF TGTGCCAGCTCACCGCGGCAAGGCGAGCAGTACTTC
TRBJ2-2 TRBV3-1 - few CASSPSDTGELFF TGTGCCAGCAGCCCTAGCGATACCGGGGAGCTGTTTTTT
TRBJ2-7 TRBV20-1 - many CSARPPAGFAYEQYF TGCAGTGCTAGACCCCCGGCAGGGTTCGCCTACGAGCAGTACTTC